The 26 T cell receptor beta chains below were found in one sample sequenced in a study of OX40 agonist ivuxolimab in advanced cancers. Sequencing used immunoSEQ multiplex PCR; TCRdb keeps in-frame clones, though not all of them. The sample yields around 62,000 clones, roughly 84% seen once. The sample consisted of CD4+ or CD8+ T cells sorted from blood, taken in a trial of the OX40 agonist ivuxolimab. The receptors were sampled from an adult with an advanced solid tumor such as melanoma, head and neck, liver or kidney cancer.

This chain uses TRBV19 with TRBJ1-1; TRBD1 aligns across 7 bases. CDR3 length: 15 amino acids. The germline V gene encodes CDR1 LNHDA and CDR2 SQIVND (reference sequence). V shed 4 bases, J shed 0 bases, and the junction held 5 bases outside the gene matches. DNA of the CDR3: TGTGCCAGTAGTACACGGGGACAGCTGAACACTGAAGCTTTCTTT. Its protein is CASSTRGQLNTEAFF.

This clone was observed once. The J gene is TRBJ1-5, the V gene TRBV5-6; D is perhaps TRBD1 (5 bases). V lost 2 bases and J 10 bases, leaving 16 bases between the germline ends. Looked up from germline, CDR1 is SGHDT and CDR2 is YYEEEE. This CDR3 has 14 amino acids. Here the CDR3 DNA reads TGTGCCAGCAGCTTACGAGGGCCCGGGGGTCCCCAGCATTTT. It translates to CASSLRGPGGPQHF.

The V gene is TRBV11-2, the J gene TRBJ2-3; weak D call: TRBD2 (6 bases). This CDR3 spans 15 amino acids. The V and J ends lost 1 base and 3 bases respectively, with 11 bases between them. Looked up from germline, CDR1 is SGHAT and CDR2 is FQNNGV. The CDR3 sequence: CASSLGLAMTDTQYF. CDR3 sequence (DNA): TGTGCCAGCAGCTTAGGCCTAGCGATGACAGATACGCAGTATTTT. Full variable domain (rest looked up from reference TRBV11-2 and TRBJ2-3): EAGVAQSPRYKIIEKRQSVAFWCNPISGHATLYWYQQILGQGPKLLIQFQNNGVVDDSQLPKDRFSAERLKGVDSTLKIQPAKLEDSAVYLCASSLGLAMTDTQYFGPGTRLTVL.

The chain carries TRBV12-5 and TRBJ2-5; no definite D call. Germline lookup yields CDR1 LGHNT and CDR2 FRNRAP. Trimming left V 2 bases short and J 2 bases short, with 12 bases between. This CDR3 is 15 amino acids long. CDR3 amino acids: CASGLPRPRQETQYF. DNA for the CDR3: TGTGCTAGTGGTTTGCCACGACCGAGACAAGAGACCCAGTACTTC.

This clone has only one observation. This chain links TRBV7-6 with TRBJ1-4; TRBD1 aligns across 8 bases. CDR3 length: 15 residues. The V segment lost 2 bases and the J segment 10 bases; nucleotides outside the gene matches: 9. Germline V CDR1 and CDR2: SGHVS, FNYEAQ. CDR3 coding DNA: TGTGCCAGCAGCTTATCGGACAGGGTCGGGGCAAAACTGTTTTTT. It is translated as CASSLSDRVGAKLFF.

J is TRBJ2-1 and V is TRBV19; TRBD2 agrees at 8 bases. The CDR3 loop spans 15 amino acids. V was clipped by 1 base and J by 8 bases; unmatched bases: 7. The V gene's germline CDR1 is LNHDA and CDR2 SQIVND (reference sequence). The CDR3 reads CASSIGFGGVDEQFF. In nucleotides, the CDR3 is TGTGCCAGTAGTATAGGATTCGGGGGGGTGGATGAGCAGTTCTTC.

The V gene is TRBV6-6, the J gene TRBJ2-1; weak D call: TRBD1 (5 bases). V lost 5 bases, J lost 8 bases, and 16 bases lay in between. The germline V gene encodes CDR1 MNHNY and CDR2 SVGAGI (reference sequence). CDR3 length: 14 amino acids. The CDR3 DNA is TGTGCCAGCAGTGGCCTTTGGGGCGGCGATGAGCAGTTCTTC. Translated: CASSGLWGGDEQFF.

V and J are TRBV11-2 and TRBJ2-7; 12 nucleotides line up with TRBD1. From germline, CDR1 is SGHAT and CDR2 FQNNGV. Trimming at V came to 5 bases and at J to 3 bases, leaving 11 bases not matched to a gene. This CDR3 region has 17 residues. The CDR3 coding sequence is TGTGCCAGCAGCACCCATCGGGACAGGGGGCGCATCTACGAGCAGTACTTC. It encodes CASSTHRDRGRIYEQYF.

The chain combines TRBV7-2 with TRBJ1-6; 10 positions match TRBD1. CDR3 length: 16 residues. Unmatched junction bases numbered 8, after V lost 4 bases and J lost 8 bases. From germline, CDR1 is SGHTA and CDR2 FQGNSA. The CDR3 here is CASSSDSGTGDSPLHF. For the CDR3, the DNA is TGTGCCAGCAGCTCCGATTCCGGGACAGGGGATTCACCCCTCCACTTT.

V and J are TRBV12-5 and TRBJ1-1, with D unclear. This CDR3 spans 13 amino acids. V lost 7 bases, J lost 6 bases, and 15 bases lay in between. Germline V gene sequence: CDR1 LGHNT, CDR2 FRNRAP. The CDR3 loop is CASAPMRGSEAFF. In DNA, the CDR3 is TGTGCTAGTGCCCCGATGAGAGGGTCTGAAGCTTTCTTT.

This sequence joins TRBV5-4 and TRBJ2-3, with D maybe TRBD2 (7 bases). The CDR3 loop spans 17 amino acids. The V end was cut by 10 bases, the J end by 0 bases, with 24 bases between. Germline CDR1 is SGHNT and CDR2 is YYREEE (reference sequence). The CDR3 bases are TGTGCCGCCTATCGAAGTGGGGGGGCTCCTAGCACAGATACGCAGTATTTT. Protein product: CAAYRSGGAPSTDTQYF.

The J gene is TRBJ1-2, the V gene TRBV18, with D perhaps matching TRBD1 (5 bases). The CDR3 length is 14 residues. From germline, CDR1 is KGHSH and CDR2 LQKENI. V lost 4 bases and J 3 bases, leaving 12 bases between the germline ends. This CDR3 is CASSRSRDDYGYTF. The CDR3, as DNA: TGTGCCAGCTCACGTTCGAGGGACGACTATGGCTACACCTTC.

This chain joins TRBV19 and TRBJ2-5, with 9 bases lining up with TRBD1. The CDR3 consists of 15 residues. J gave up 4 bases and V 8 bases, and 11 bases lay outside the gene matches. Germline V lookup: CDR1 LNHDA, CDR2 SQIVND (reference sequence). The CDR3 reads CASGTSQGAGETQYF. The CDR3 region has the DNA TGTGCCAGTGGAACGTCACAGGGGGCTGGAGAGACCCAGTACTTC.

This sequence joins TRBV19 and TRBJ2-7; 7 nucleotides agree with TRBD1. Looked up from germline, CDR1 is LNHDA and CDR2 is SQIVND (reference sequence). The trim removed 6 bases at V and 2 bases at J, leaving 4 bases unmatched. This CDR3 spans 13 amino acids. This CDR3 is CASRRGQAYEQYF. CDR3 sequence (DNA): TGTGCCAGTAGGAGGGGGCAGGCCTACGAGCAGTACTTC.

The chain recombines TRBV27 with TRBJ2-7, with TRBD1 as a possible D gene (5 bases). V lost 3 bases, J lost 1 base, and 10 bases lay in between. The V gene's germline CDR1 is MNHEY and CDR2 SMNVEV (reference sequence). CDR3 length: 14 amino acids. For the CDR3, the DNA is TGTGCCAGCAGTTTTAGGGGTAAATCCTACGAGCAGTACTTC. As protein: CASSFRGKSYEQYF.

The V and J genes are TRBV5-1 and TRBJ1-2, with a tentative D call TRBD1 (5 bases). The CDR3 runs 15 residues. Germline V gene lookup returns CDR1 SGHRS and CDR2 YFSETQ. Trimming cost V 4 bases and J 4 bases, with 17 bases left between them. Here the CDR3 DNA reads TGCGCCAGCAGCGGGCAAGGAGGGGCCGGCTATGGCTACACCTTC. Translation gives CASSGQGGAGYGYTF.

The J gene is TRBJ2-7, the V gene TRBV6-6, with 8 bases matching TRBD1. V trimming: 0 bases; J trimming: 2 bases; junction bases outside the gene matches: 3. Looked up from germline, CDR1 is MNHNY and CDR2 is SVGAGI (reference sequence). The CDR3 is 15 residues long. This CDR3 is CASSYSRQGTYEQYF. The CDR3 bases are TGTGCCAGCAGTTACTCGAGACAGGGGACCTACGAGCAGTACTTC.

The chain carries TRBV7-2 and TRBJ2-7; TRBD2 matches 8 bases. With V trimmed by 7 bases and J by 1 base, 12 bases remained unmatched. CDR3 length equals 16 residues. In germline, CDR1 is SGHTA, CDR2 FQGNSA. CDR3 sequence reads: CASTGGVAGGSYEQYF. CDR3 nucleotides: TGTGCCAGCACCGGGGGTGTGGCGGGGGGTTCCTACGAGCAGTACTTC.

This clone was seen only once. The chain links TRBV2 to TRBJ2-5; D not resolved. The germline V gene has CDR1 SNHLY and CDR2 FYNNEI. CDR3 length: 12 amino acids. Trimming stripped 3 bases from V and 10 bases from J, with 12 bases between. The CDR3 is CASSDPLVSQYF. The CDR3 nucleotides read TGTGCCAGCAGTGACCCCCTCGTGAGCCAGTACTTC.

The chain joins TRBV7-9 to TRBJ1-5; D gene ambiguous. CDR1 is SEHNR, CDR2 FQNEAQ, per germline (reference sequence). The CDR3 extends over 14 amino acids. With 5 bases removed from V and 6 bases from J, the gap between germline ends came to 14 bases. The chain's CDR3 is CASSRPDTSQPQHF. DNA for the CDR3: TGTGCCAGCAGCCGCCCCGACACTTCTCAGCCCCAGCATTTT. Complete variable domain (other parts from reference TRBV7-9 and TRBJ1-5): DTGVSQNPRHKITKRGQNVTFRCDPISEHNRLYWYRQTLGQGPEFLTYFQNEAQLEKSRLLSDRFSAERPKGSFSTLEIQRTEQGDSAMYLCASSRPDTSQPQHFGDGTRLSIL.

V and J are TRBV4-2 and TRBJ1-6, with TRBD1 as a possible D gene (5 bases). CDR1 and CDR2 from the germline V gene are LGHNA and YNFKEQ. Trimming cost V 0 bases and J 16 bases, with 19 bases left between them. The length of the CDR3 is 15 residues. CDR3 in DNA: TGTGCCAGCAGCCAAGATGGTCAGGGAATAACACTGCTCCACTTT. Its translation: CASSQDGQGITLLHF.

The chain is built from TRBV19 and TRBJ2-6; D gene uncertain. V lost 3 bases and J 0 bases, leaving 9 bases between the germline ends. Per the germline V gene, CDR1 is LNHDA and CDR2 is SQIVND (reference sequence). The CDR3 extends over 16 amino acids. CDR3: CASSMGSRSGANVLTF. The DNA for the CDR3 is TGTGCCAGTAGTATGGGTAGCCGCTCTGGGGCCAACGTCCTGACTTTC.

The chain links TRBV18 to TRBJ2-3; TRBD1 is a possible D gene (5 bases). The V end was cut by 3 bases, the J end by 11 bases, with 15 bases between. The CDR3 is 13 residues long. Germline V gene sequence: CDR1 KGHSH, CDR2 LQKENI. This chain's CDR3 is CASSPGGAAWQYF. DNA of the CDR3: TGTGCCAGCTCACCGGGTGGGGCTGCCTGGCAGTATTTT.

This chain joins TRBV5-4 and TRBJ1-2; D might be TRBD1 (6 bases). Trimming shortened V by 4 bases and J by 0 bases, and 13 bases separated the two germline ends. Germline V gene data show CDR1 as SGHNT and CDR2 as YYREEE (reference sequence). The length of the CDR3 is 15 residues. The CDR3 DNA follows: TGTGCCAGCAGCCCGTACAGGGCTACTAACTATGGCTACACCTTC. Translation: CASSPYRATNYGYTF.

This chain links TRBV5-1 with TRBJ1-5, with 10 bases fitting TRBD1. The CDR3 is 16 residues long. Germline values: CDR1 SGHRS, CDR2 YFSETQ. The J segment lost 2 bases and the V segment lost 0 bases, leaving 2 bases of the junction unmatched. The CDR3 loop reads CASSLGDRGGNQPQHF. The CDR3 DNA sequence: TGCGCCAGCAGCTTGGGGGACAGGGGAGGCAATCAGCCCCAGCATTTT.

This chain joins TRBV6-6 and TRBJ2-7; 8 nucleotides align to TRBD2. Germline V lookup: CDR1 MNHNY, CDR2 SVGAGI (reference sequence). With V trimmed by 2 bases and J by 0 bases, 6 bases remained unmatched. There are 16 residues in the CDR3. CDR3 loop: CASSYSGGGSSYEQYF. For the CDR3, the DNA is TGTGCCAGCAGTTACAGTGGCGGGGGGAGCTCCTACGAGCAGTACTTC.